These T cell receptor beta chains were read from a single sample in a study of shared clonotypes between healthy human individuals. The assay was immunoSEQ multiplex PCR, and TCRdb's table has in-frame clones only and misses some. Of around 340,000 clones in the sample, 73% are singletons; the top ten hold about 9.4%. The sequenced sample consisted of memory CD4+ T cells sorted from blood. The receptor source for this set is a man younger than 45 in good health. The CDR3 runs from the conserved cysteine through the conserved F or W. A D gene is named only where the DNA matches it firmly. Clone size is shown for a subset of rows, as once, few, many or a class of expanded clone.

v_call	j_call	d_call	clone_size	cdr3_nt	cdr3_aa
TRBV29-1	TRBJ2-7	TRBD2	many	TGCAGCGGTGCGGGAGGAGTCTCCTACGAGCAGTACTTC	CSGAGGVSYEQYF
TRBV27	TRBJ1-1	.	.	TGTGCCAGCTCTCTCCGACGAACATCAGGTGAAGCTTTCTTT	CASSLRRTSGEAFF
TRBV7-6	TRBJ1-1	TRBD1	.	TGTGCCAGCAGCTTATATATTAGGGACAGGGGAACCACTGAAGCTTTCTTT	CASSLYIRDRGTTEAFF
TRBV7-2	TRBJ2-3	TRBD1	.	TGTGCCAGCAGCTTAGCCGGGACAGGGACTGTGTATTTT	CASSLAGTGTVYF
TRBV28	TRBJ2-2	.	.	TGTGCCAGCAGTTTAGGCTACGCCGTGAGTCGTAGCACCGGGGAGCTGTTTTTT	CASSLGYAVSRSTGELFF
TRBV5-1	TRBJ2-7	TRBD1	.	TGCGCCAGCAGCTTGGGCCCGGGACAGGGGGGGGCCGAGCAGTACTTC	CASSLGPGQGGAEQYF
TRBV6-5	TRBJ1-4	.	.	TGTGCCAGCAGCCACCGGGGGCGAGCTAATGAAAAACTGTTTTTT	CASSHRGRANEKLFF
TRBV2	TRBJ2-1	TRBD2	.	TGTGCCAGCAGTGGCGCGCCTAGCGGACCAAGCTCCTACAATGAGCAGTTCTTC	CASSGAPSGPSSYNEQFF
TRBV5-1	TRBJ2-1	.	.	TGCGCCAGCAGCTTGGCCGGTGAGCAGTTCTTC	CASSLAGEQFF
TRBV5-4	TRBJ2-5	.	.	TGTGCCAGCAGCTTGGAGACAGGCCAAGAGACCCAGTACTTC	CASSLETGQETQYF
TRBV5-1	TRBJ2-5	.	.	TGCGCCAGCAGCTTGGCCGGAAGCCGCAAAGAGACCCAGTACTTC	CASSLAGSRKETQYF
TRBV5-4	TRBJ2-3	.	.	TGTGCCAGCAGCTTGGGGGGGAATAGCGGATATTACACAGATACGCAGTATTTT	CASSLGGNSGYYTDTQYF
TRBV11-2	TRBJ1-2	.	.	TGTGCCAGCAGCTTCTGGGGACTGGGCTATGGCTACACCTTC	CASSFWGLGYGYTF
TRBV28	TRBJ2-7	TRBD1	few	TGTGCCAGCAGTACCGGGACAGGCTCCTACGAGCAGTACTTC	CASSTGTGSYEQYF
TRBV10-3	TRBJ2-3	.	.	TGTGCCATCAGAAACACAGGGTTCGTAGGGACAGATACGCAGTATTTT	CAIRNTGFVGTDTQYF
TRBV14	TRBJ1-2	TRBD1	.	TGTGCCAGCAGCCAAGATTGCAGGACAGGAGGTAAGGGCTACACCTTC	CASSQDCRTGGKGYTF
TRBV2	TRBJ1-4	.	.	TGTGCCAGCAGTGAAGCGTCGCGAAGGGCTGGTAAACTGTTTTTT	CASSEASRRAGKLFF
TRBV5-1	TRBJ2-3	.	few	TGCGCCAGCAGCCTGGGGGGCGGTGACACAGATACGCAGTATTTT	CASSLGGGDTDTQYF
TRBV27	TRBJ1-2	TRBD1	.	TGTGCCAGCAGTTACCGGCCTTTGGACAGGGCCAACTATGGCTACACCTTC	CASSYRPLDRANYGYTF
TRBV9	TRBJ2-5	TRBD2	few	TGTGCCAGCAGCATAGGACTAGTGGGAGAGACCCAGTACTTC	CASSIGLVGETQYF
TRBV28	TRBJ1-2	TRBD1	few	TGTGCCAGCAGCCAGGGGGCGCCCCGAGGCTACACCTTC	CASSQGAPRGYTF
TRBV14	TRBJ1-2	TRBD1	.	TGTGCCAGCAGCCAACTGGGACAGAGGTATGGCTACACCTTC	CASSQLGQRYGYTF
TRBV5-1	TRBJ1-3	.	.	TGCGCCAGCAGCTTGGGCATGAATGGAAACACCATATATTTT	CASSLGMNGNTIYF
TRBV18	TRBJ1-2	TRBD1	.	TGTGCCAGCTCACCCCCCGCAACAGGGGGCTATGGCTACACCTTC	CASSPPATGGYGYTF
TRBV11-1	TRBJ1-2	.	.	TGTGCCAGCAGCTTAGCGCCGGCAGACTATGGCTACACCTTC	CASSLAPADYGYTF
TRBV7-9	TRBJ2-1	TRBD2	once	TGTGCCAGCAGCCCCCGGTTGGGCGGGAGAGATCGTGAGCAGTTCTTC	CASSPRLGGRDREQFF
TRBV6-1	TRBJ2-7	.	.	TGTGCCAGCAGTGAAGGCAGGACCTACGAGCAGTACTTC	CASSEGRTYEQYF
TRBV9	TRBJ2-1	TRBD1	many	TGTGCCAGCAGCGCGACAGGGAACTCCAATGAGCAGTTCTTC	CASSATGNSNEQFF
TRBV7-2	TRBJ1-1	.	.	TGTGCCAGCAGCTTAGTGGGACGGGCGACTGAAGCTTTCTTT	CASSLVGRATEAFF
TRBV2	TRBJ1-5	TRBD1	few	TGTGCCAGCAGCCCCTTAGGACAGGGGAATCAGCCCCAGCATTTT	CASSPLGQGNQPQHF
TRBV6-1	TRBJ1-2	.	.	TGTGCCAGCAGTGAAATGGGGATTAGCGGCTACACCTTT	CASSEMGISGYTF
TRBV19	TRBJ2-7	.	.	TGTGCCAGTAGTATAGAGAGTTCCTACGAGCAGTACTTC	CASSIESSYEQYF
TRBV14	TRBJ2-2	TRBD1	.	TGTGCCAGCAGCCAAGCGACAGGGGGCCTGAAGAGGACCGGGGAGCTGTTTTTT	CASSQATGGLKRTGELFF
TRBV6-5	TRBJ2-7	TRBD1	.	TGTGCCAGCAGTTCCGACAGGGTCGAGCAGTACTTC	CASSSDRVEQYF
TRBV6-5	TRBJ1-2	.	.	TGTGCCAATACGACAGATGCCTCTAACTATGGCTACACCTTC	CANTTDASNYGYTF
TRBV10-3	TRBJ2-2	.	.	TGTGCCATCAGACCAGACAGGGAGGGGACCGGGGAGCTGTTTTTT	CAIRPDREGTGELFF